The rows below give T cell receptor beta chains drawn from one sample of a study of T cells after yellow fever vaccination. TCRdb reanalysed the 5' RACE reads using MiXCR and keeps one entry per CDR3 protein. The table shows about 120,000 distinct CDR3 sequences, with approximately 8.4% occurring only once. The sample here was CD8+ T cells sorted from PBMCs, taken on the day of the yellow fever booster vaccination. These receptors all come from a man between 18 and 29 years old who received the YFV17D yellow fever vaccine. The CDR3 runs from the conserved cysteine through the conserved F or W. Fields, in order: clone size, D gene, J gene, V gene, CDR3 DNA, CDR3 protein. A D gene is named only where the DNA matches it firmly. Size is stated for part of the rows, as once, few or many counts, or as a class when the clone is expanded.

NA	NA	TRBJ2-1	TRBV11-2	TGTGCCAGCAGCTTAGTCGGGGGTATTGGCAATGAGCAGTTCTTC	CASSLVGGIGNEQFF
few	NA	TRBJ2-2	TRBV12-3/TRBV12-4	TGTGCCAGCAGTACCCGACACCCCACCGGGGAGCTGTTTTTT	CASSTRHPTGELFF
few	NA	TRBJ2-2	TRBV6-6	TGTGCCAGCAGTTACGTCTCTGCCTCGACCGGGGAGCTGTTTTTT	CASSYVSASTGELFF
few	NA	TRBJ1-3	TRBV24-1	TGTGCCACCAGTGATTATTCCGGAAACACCATATATTTT	CATSDYSGNTIYF
few	NA	TRBJ1-1	TRBV4-2	TGTGCCAGCAGCCAAGACGGGGGCCCGAACACTGAAGCTTTCTTT	CASSQDGGPNTEAFF
many	TRBD2	TRBJ2-5	TRBV7-2	TGTGCCAGCAGCTCAATAGCGGGGCCTCAAGAGACCCAGTACTTC	CASSSIAGPQETQYF
NA	NA	TRBJ2-3	TRBV5-1	TGCGCCACCGATACCCCTTATAACACTGGCACAGATACGCAGTATTTT	CATDTPYNTGTDTQYF
few	NA	TRBJ1-1	TRBV19	TGTGCCAGTAGTATACCGGGTTTGGGCACTGAAGCTTTCTTT	CASSIPGLGTEAFF
NA	NA	TRBJ1-1	TRBV12-3/TRBV12-4	TGTGCCAGCGTCCAGTTGTTGTCCGTTTCCGAAGCTTTCTTT	CASVQLLSVSEAFF
few	NA	TRBJ2-2	TRBV5-1	TGCGCCAGCAGCTGGATAGACGCGAACACCGGGGAGCTGTTTTTT	CASSWIDANTGELFF
few	NA	TRBJ1-1	TRBV29-1	TGCAGCGGATGGGACATACTATATACTGAAGCTTTCTTT	CSGWDILYTEAFF
NA	NA	TRBJ2-1	TRBV6-9	TGTGCCAGCCAAGGGACTGGGACTGACAATGAGCAGTTCTTC	CASQGTGTDNEQFF
few	TRBD1	TRBJ2-6	TRBV7-8	TGTGCCAGCATTCGGGACAGCTCTGGGGCCAACGTCCTGACTTTC	CASIRDSSGANVLTF
NA	NA	TRBJ1-2	TRBV6-6	TGTGCCAGCTCGGCCAGACAGATTCTCTATGGCTACACCTTC	CASSARQILYGYTF
NA	NA	TRBJ2-4	TRBV5-6	TGTGCCAGCAGCCCCCTTCCCGGGACAACAAACATTCAGTACTTC	CASSPLPGTTNIQYF
NA	TRBD1	TRBJ1-1	TRBV7-9	TGTGCCAGCAGCTTAGTTTGGACAGGGAACACTGAAGCTTTCTTT	CASSLVWTGNTEAFF
NA	NA	TRBJ1-1	TRBV29-1	TGCAGCGCACAGGGTGTTCGTGTGGTTGGAGCTTTCTTT	CSAQGVRVVGAFF
few	NA	TRBJ1-5	TRBV27	TGTGCCAGCAGCCACGCAGGGACCCATAGCAATCAGCCCCAGCATTTT	CASSHAGTHSNQPQHF
NA	NA	TRBJ1-2	TRBV6-5	TGTGCCAGCACTCGCCGGGGGGCGAGAAAGGCTAACTATGGCTACACCTTC	CASTRRGARKANYGYTF
few	NA	TRBJ2-3	TRBV29-1	TGCAGCGCCTTTCAGGGAGAGACGGATACGCAGTATTTT	CSAFQGETDTQYF
many	TRBD1	TRBJ2-2	TRBV4-1	TGCGCCAGCAGCCCTGGGACAGCAAACACCGGGGAGCTGTTTTTT	CASSPGTANTGELFF
few	NA	TRBJ2-1	TRBV4-3	TGCGCCAGCAGCCCGGGCGGAGGTAGCTCCTACAATGAGCAGTTCTTC	CASSPGGGSSYNEQFF
NA	NA	TRBJ2-1	TRBV7-9	TGTGCCAGCCTCTCTTCGGGGGCTCCCTACAATGAGCAGTTCTTC	CASLSSGAPYNEQFF
many	NA	TRBJ2-7	TRBV29-1	TGCAGCGTGCTGACAGCCCCCGCCACCTACGAGCAGTACTTC	CSVLTAPATYEQYF
NA	TRBD2	TRBJ2-3	TRBV5-1	TGCGCCAGCCGCGAGCGGGGGGGCACGGATACGCAGTATTTT	CASRERGGTDTQYF
few	NA	TRBJ1-1	TRBV7-9	TGTGCCAGCAGACCCCTGAACACTGAAGCTTTCTTT	CASRPLNTEAFF
few	TRBD1	TRBJ2-2	TRBV19	TGTGCCAGTAACCCGGGACAGGGAGGAACCGGGGAGCTGTTTTTT	CASNPGQGGTGELFF
NA	NA	TRBJ1-4	TRBV3-1	TGTGCCAGCAGCCAAAACGATGAAAAACTGTTTTTT	CASSQNDEKLFF
many	NA	TRBJ1-5	TRBV12-3/TRBV12-4	TGTGCCAGCAGTTCGGGCAATCAGCCCCAGCATTTT	CASSSGNQPQHF
NA	TRBD1	TRBJ2-2	TRBV29-1	TGCAGCGTTGGATGGGGGACAGGGGGCTTCGGGGAGCTGTTTTTT	CSVGWGTGGFGELFF
few	NA	TRBJ1-3	TRBV4-2	TGTGCCAGCAGCCAAGGGTACGGACAAGACTCTGGAAACACCATATATTTT	CASSQGYGQDSGNTIYF
many	NA	TRBJ2-3	TRBV6-1	TGTGCCAGCGGGGGGCTAGGCGCAGATACGCAGTATTTT	CASGGLGADTQYF
NA	NA	TRBJ2-2	TRBV7-9	TGTGCCAGCCGTAGGGGGAACACCGGGGAGCTGTTTTTT	CASRRGNTGELFF
NA	NA	TRBJ2-1	TRBV5-1	TGCGCCAGCAGCTTGGCCCTGCTAGGGGGAGGGGGCGATGAGCAGTTCTTC	CASSLALLGGGGDEQFF
few	TRBD2	TRBJ2-7	TRBV4-1	TGCGCCAGCAGTCCGAGCCCGACTAGCGCTCCATACGAGCAGTACTTC	CASSPSPTSAPYEQYF
many	NA	TRBJ2-2	TRBV12-3/TRBV12-4	TGTGCCAGCAGTTTGACAGACAGGAACACCGGGGAGCTGTTTTTT	CASSLTDRNTGELFF
many	NA	TRBJ2-2	TRBV12-3/TRBV12-4	TGTGCCAGCAGTTTTTTGCAGGGGTTAAACACCGGGGAGCTGTTTTTT	CASSFLQGLNTGELFF
NA	NA	TRBJ1-1	TRBV7-8	TGTGCCAGCAGCACCTGGGACGGCGAAGGCCATCCTGAAGCTTTCTTT	CASSTWDGEGHPEAFF
few	NA	TRBJ2-2	TRBV7-6	TGTGCCAGCAGCACAAGGGGTTCCGGGGAGCTGTTTTTT	CASSTRGSGELFF
NA	NA	TRBJ1-1	TRBV28	TGTGCCAGCAGTTTAGCCAGGGTGATTGAAGCTTTCTTT	CASSLARVIEAFF
NA	NA	TRBJ2-2	TRBV6-6	TGTGCCAGCAGTTACTCTGGCAAAAACACCGGGGAGCTGTTTTTT	CASSYSGKNTGELFF
few	NA	TRBJ1-3	TRBV6-2/TRBV6-3	TGTGCCAGCAGTTACCGGGAGATCTCTGGAAACACCATATATTTT	CASSYREISGNTIYF
NA	NA	TRBJ1-1	TRBV19	TGTGCCAGTAGTATCGGGATAATGAACACTGAAGCTTTCTTT	CASSIGIMNTEAFF
NA	TRBD2	TRBJ2-5	TRBV5-4	TGTGCCAGCCTATCAACTAGCGGGGGGGCCCGTGCCCAAGAGACCCAGTACTTC	CASLSTSGGARAQETQYF
NA	NA	TRBJ1-2	TRBV7-9	TGTGCCAGCAGCTTAGCTATCCATGGCTACACCTTC	CASSLAIHGYTF
few	NA	TRBJ2-3	TRBV20-1	TGCAGTGCTAGAGGGGGCCGAATTACAGATACGCAGTATTTT	CSARGGRITDTQYF
NA	NA	TRBJ2-2	TRBV9	TGTGCCAGCAGCCGACCTCGCCTAGGCGGGGCCACCGGGGAGCTGTTTTTT	CASSRPRLGGATGELFF
many	NA	TRBJ2-1	TRBV5-1	TGCGCCAGCAGCTTGTCGAATGAGCAGTTCTTC	CASSLSNEQFF
NA	TRBD2	TRBJ2-2	TRBV5-6	TGTGCCAGCACCTCGAAGCTTAGCGGGGAAAACACCGGGGAGCTGTTTTTT	CASTSKLSGENTGELFF
many	NA	TRBJ1-2	TRBV7-2	TGTGCCAGCAGCTACAGGAATGGCTACACCTTC	CASSYRNGYTF
NA	NA	TRBJ2-7	TRBV12-3/TRBV12-4	TGTGCCAGCAGTTTACTAGGACAGAACTCCTACGAGCAGTACTTC	CASSLLGQNSYEQYF
many	NA	TRBJ1-1	TRBV3-1	TGTGCCAGCAGCCAAGTCCCTCGTGAGGCTGAAGCTTTCTTT	CASSQVPREAEAFF
NA	NA	TRBJ2-2	TRBV6-6	TGTGCCAGCAGTTTGCTGCAGGGGGGCGGGGAGCTGTTTTTT	CASSLLQGGGELFF
NA	NA	TRBJ2-5	TRBV4-2	TGTGCCAGCAGCCAAGATGCGAAAGTGGGGGGGCCGGGTTGGACCCAGTACTTC	CASSQDAKVGGPGWTQYF